This is a list of T cell receptor beta chains from one sample in a study of blood T cell repertoires in COVID-19. Only in-frame clones appear in the TCRdb table, and some are missing; sequencing was by immunoSEQ multiplex PCR. The sample has about 67,000 clones; around 88% are singletons. Specimen: peripheral blood. These receptors came from a woman of 80 years or more with acute or convalescent COVID-19. The CDR3 runs from the conserved cysteine through the conserved F or W. The D gene is left open where the match is weak. Part of the rows lack a size; the others show once, few, many or a class for expanded clones.

v_gene: TRBV7-9
d_gene: -
j_gene: TRBJ2-7
len: 17
abundance: -
CDR3aa: CASSLYPTGPRPYEQYF
CDR3nt: TGTGCCAGCAGCCTCTACCCAACAGGGCCCCGGCCCTACGAGCAGTACTTC

v_gene: TRBV21-1
d_gene: -
j_gene: TRBJ2-1
len: 10
abundance: -
CDR3aa: CANRYNEQFF
CDR3nt: TGTGCCAACCGGTACAATGAGCAGTTCTTC

v_gene: TRBV9
d_gene: -
j_gene: TRBJ1-5
len: 15
abundance: -
CDR3aa: CASSPGGDMVQPQHF
CDR3nt: TGTGCCAGCAGCCCCGGGGGGGATATGGTTCAGCCCCAGCATTTT

v_gene: TRBV3-1/TRBV3-2
d_gene: TRBD2
j_gene: TRBJ2-3
len: 15
abundance: -
CDR3aa: CASRLTSGPADTQYF
CDR3nt: TGTGCCAGCAGGCTGACTAGCGGGCCAGCAGATACGCAGTATTTT

v_gene: TRBV3-1/TRBV3-2
d_gene: -
j_gene: TRBJ2-6
len: 15
abundance: -
CDR3aa: CASSTHPSGANVLTF
CDR3nt: TGTGCCAGCAGCACACACCCCTCTGGGGCCAACGTCCTGACTTTC

v_gene: TRBV6-5
d_gene: TRBD1
j_gene: TRBJ1-1
len: 15
abundance: once
CDR3aa: CASSSEGAQDTEAFF
CDR3nt: TGTGCCAGCAGTTCGGAGGGGGCGCAGGACACTGAAGCTTTCTTT

v_gene: TRBV2
d_gene: -
j_gene: TRBJ2-5
len: 15
abundance: once
CDR3aa: CASSEALGRQETQYF
CDR3nt: TGTGCCAGCAGTGAAGCGCTTGGCAGACAAGAGACCCAGTACTTC

v_gene: TRBV5-1
d_gene: TRBD1
j_gene: TRBJ2-5
len: 15
abundance: few
CDR3aa: CASSYSGGREETQYF
CDR3nt: TGCGCCAGCAGCTATTCAGGGGGCAGGGAAGAGACCCAGTACTTC

v_gene: TRBV10-1
d_gene: TRBD2
j_gene: TRBJ2-1
len: 16
abundance: -
CDR3aa: CASRSGLAGLYNEQFF
CDR3nt: TGCGCCAGCAGGAGTGGGCTAGCGGGGTTATACAATGAGCAGTTCTTC

v_gene: TRBV28
d_gene: -
j_gene: TRBJ1-1
len: 12
abundance: -
CDR3aa: CASSAPGYEAFF
CDR3nt: TGTGCCAGCAGTGCACCAGGGTATGAAGCTTTCTTT

v_gene: TRBV5-1
d_gene: TRBD1
j_gene: TRBJ2-7
len: 14
abundance: -
CDR3aa: CASSGQGSGYEQYF
CDR3nt: TGCGCCAGCAGCGGACAGGGGAGTGGCTACGAGCAGTACTTC

v_gene: TRBV3-1/TRBV3-2
d_gene: -
j_gene: TRBJ1-2
len: 16
abundance: -
CDR3aa: CASSQGVQALGYGYTF
CDR3nt: TGTGCCAGCAGCCAGGGTGTACAGGCTTTGGGCTATGGCTACACCTTC

v_gene: TRBV5-3
d_gene: TRBD1
j_gene: TRBJ1-6
len: 17
abundance: -
CDR3aa: CARSFTGQAPYNSPLHF
CDR3nt: TGTGCCAGAAGCTTTACCGGACAGGCCCCATATAATTCACCCCTCCACTTT

v_gene: TRBV24-1
d_gene: -
j_gene: TRBJ1-5
len: 14
abundance: -
CDR3aa: CATSDPGTNQPQHF
CDR3nt: TGTGCCACCAGTGACCCCGGGACAAATCAGCCCCAGCATTTT

v_gene: TRBV2
d_gene: TRBD1
j_gene: TRBJ2-2
len: 14
abundance: -
CDR3aa: CASNRDRNTGELFF
CDR3nt: TGTGCCAGTAACCGGGACAGAAACACCGGGGAGCTGTTTTTT

v_gene: TRBV6-5
d_gene: TRBD1
j_gene: TRBJ2-4
len: 15
abundance: -
CDR3aa: CASSYPRGLGNIQYF
CDR3nt: TGTGCCAGCAGTTACCCCAGGGGGTTAGGGAACATTCAGTACTTC

v_gene: TRBV4-3
d_gene: -
j_gene: TRBJ1-5
len: 14
abundance: -
CDR3aa: CASSQDYLGQPQHF
CDR3nt: TGCGCCAGCAGCCAAGATTATCTAGGTCAGCCCCAGCATTTT

v_gene: TRBV6-5
d_gene: -
j_gene: TRBJ1-1
len: 13
abundance: -
CDR3aa: CASSHRSVNEAFF
CDR3nt: TGTGCCAGCAGCCACCGGTCGGTGAATGAAGCTTTCTTT

v_gene: TRBV2
d_gene: TRBD1
j_gene: TRBJ1-1
len: 13
abundance: once
CDR3aa: CATRPTGAVFAFF
CDR3nt: TGTGCCACCAGACCGACAGGGGCAGTTTTTGCTTTCTTT

v_gene: TRBV5-5
d_gene: -
j_gene: TRBJ1-1
len: 13
abundance: few
CDR3aa: CASSRQPNTEAFF
CDR3nt: TGTGCCAGCAGCCGACAGCCGAACACTGAAGCTTTCTTT

v_gene: TRBV6-5
d_gene: TRBD2
j_gene: TRBJ2-2
len: 16
abundance: -
CDR3aa: CASSYLAGTNTGELFF
CDR3nt: TGTGCCAGCAGTTACCTAGCGGGGACGAACACCGGGGAGCTGTTTTTT

v_gene: TRBV19
d_gene: -
j_gene: TRBJ1-1
len: 14
abundance: once
CDR3aa: CASSIGTLNTEAFF
CDR3nt: TGTGCCAGTAGTATCGGGACATTGAACACTGAAGCTTTCTTT

v_gene: TRBV5-8
d_gene: -
j_gene: TRBJ1-6
len: 16
abundance: -
CDR3aa: CASSLAGSGLNSPLHF
CDR3nt: TGTGCCAGCAGCTTGGCCGGGTCTGGCTTGAATTCACCCCTCCACTTT

v_gene: TRBV4-2
d_gene: -
j_gene: TRBJ2-1
len: 15
abundance: -
CDR3aa: CASSQGLLSYNEQFF
CDR3nt: TGTGCCAGCAGCCAAGGCCTACTCTCCTACAATGAGCAGTTCTTC

v_gene: TRBV5-1
d_gene: TRBD1
j_gene: TRBJ2-1
len: 15
abundance: once
CDR3aa: CASSLGQGVLNEQFF
CDR3nt: TGCGCCAGCAGCTTGGGACAGGGTGTCCTCAATGAGCAGTTCTTC

v_gene: TRBV7-2
d_gene: -
j_gene: TRBJ2-1
len: 16
abundance: -
CDR3aa: CASKLGAVGPYNEQFF
CDR3nt: TGTGCCAGCAAACTGGGAGCGGTCGGGCCCTACAATGAGCAGTTCTTC

v_gene: TRBV9
d_gene: TRBD2
j_gene: TRBJ2-2
len: 15
abundance: once
CDR3aa: CASSVSGGNTGELFF
CDR3nt: TGTGCCAGCAGCGTTAGCGGGGGGAACACCGGGGAGCTGTTTTTT

v_gene: TRBV5-1
d_gene: TRBD1
j_gene: TRBJ2-5
len: 14
abundance: -
CDR3aa: CASSYGQERETQYF
CDR3nt: TGCGCCAGCAGCTATGGACAGGAACGAGAGACCCAGTACTTC

v_gene: TRBV6-6
d_gene: -
j_gene: TRBJ1-2
len: 14
abundance: few
CDR3aa: CASSGRGKDYGYTF
CDR3nt: TGTGCCAGCAGCGGTAGGGGGAAGGACTATGGCTACACCTTC

v_gene: TRBV5-1
d_gene: -
j_gene: TRBJ1-3
len: 14
abundance: -
CDR3aa: CASSLGDSGNTIYF
CDR3nt: TGCGCCAGCAGCTTGGGAGATTCCGGAAACACCATATATTTT

v_gene: TRBV7-9
d_gene: TRBD1
j_gene: TRBJ2-1
len: 15
abundance: -
CDR3aa: CASSKPGTVYNEQFF
CDR3nt: TGTGCCAGCAGCAAACCCGGGACAGTCTACAATGAGCAGTTCTTC

v_gene: TRBV2
d_gene: -
j_gene: TRBJ1-6
len: 12
abundance: many
CDR3aa: CASSFENSPLHF
CDR3nt: TGTGCCAGCAGTTTCGAGAATTCACCCCTCCACTTT

v_gene: TRBV28
d_gene: -
j_gene: TRBJ1-5
len: 12
abundance: -
CDR3aa: CASRGQRQPQHF
CDR3nt: TGTGCCAGCAGGGGGCAACGGCAGCCCCAGCATTTT

v_gene: TRBV6-6
d_gene: -
j_gene: TRBJ1-5
len: 13
abundance: -
CDR3aa: CATQTDSNQPQHF
CDR3nt: TGTGCCACCCAGACAGATAGCAATCAGCCCCAGCATTTT

v_gene: TRBV30
d_gene: -
j_gene: TRBJ1-4
len: 12
abundance: -
CDR3aa: CASESPNEKLFF
CDR3nt: TGTGCCTCCGAGTCCCCGAATGAAAAACTGTTTTTT

v_gene: TRBV6-5
d_gene: TRBD1
j_gene: TRBJ2-3
len: 15
abundance: -
CDR3aa: CASSGTGYSADTQYF
CDR3nt: TGTGCCAGCTCCGGGACAGGGTATAGCGCAGATACGCAGTATTTT

v_gene: TRBV7-2
d_gene: -
j_gene: TRBJ2-5
len: 12
abundance: -
CDR3aa: CASSDSQETQYF
CDR3nt: TGTGCCAGCAGCGACAGTCAAGAGACCCAGTACTTC

v_gene: TRBV10-3
d_gene: -
j_gene: TRBJ2-7
len: 13
abundance: -
CDR3aa: CAISGPDSYEQYF
CDR3nt: TGTGCCATCAGTGGTCCAGACTCCTACGAGCAGTACTTC

v_gene: TRBV18
d_gene: TRBD1
j_gene: TRBJ2-7
len: 12
abundance: -
CDR3aa: CASGGQGNEQYF
CDR3nt: TGTGCCAGCGGGGGACAGGGTAACGAGCAGTACTTC

v_gene: TRBV9
d_gene: -
j_gene: TRBJ2-2
len: 14
abundance: -
CDR3aa: CASSLGGVTGELFF
CDR3nt: TGTGCCAGCAGCCTGGGGGGAGTGACCGGGGAGCTGTTTTTT

v_gene: TRBV18
d_gene: -
j_gene: TRBJ2-6
len: 14
abundance: -
CDR3aa: CASSQGGGANVLTF
CDR3nt: TGTGCCAGCTCCCAGGGCGGCGGGGCCAACGTCCTGACTTTC

v_gene: TRBV3-1/TRBV3-2
d_gene: TRBD1
j_gene: TRBJ1-4
len: 16
abundance: -
CDR3aa: CASSRVRTGQNEKLFF
CDR3nt: TGTGCCAGCAGCCGCGTGCGGACAGGCCAAAATGAAAAACTGTTTTTT